The clone carrying this T cell receptor beta chain was seen ten or more times. Antigen: not known. As it was prepared, the TCRbeta library received unique molecular identifiers. Each CDR3 protein gets one entry after TCRdb re-called the PCR reads with MiXCR. The sample carries about 440,000 distinct CDR3 sequences, around two fifths recorded once. The sample comes from a study of T-cell reconstitution after alpha-beta-depleted transplantation in children. The study's findings and limits: The authors attributed T-cell counts and diversity one year after transplant mostly to newly produced T cells. At day 60, the high TCRbeta diversity found in some patients originated from recipient T cells and thymic progenitors that had survived. Roughly two months post-transplant, alpha-beta T cells reportedly originated from several hundred graft clones that had expanded.

The V and J ends lost 4 bases and 6 bases respectively, with 8 bases between them. Germline loops: CDR1 DFQATT, CDR2 SNEGSKA (reference sequence). There are 11 residues in the CDR3. This specimen was PBMCs, taken before TCRalphabeta/CD19-depleted stem cell transplant. V usage is TRBV20-1 and J usage is TRBJ2-3; D possibly corresponds to TRBD1 (5 bases). This clonotype was obtained from a girl aged 2-10 years with aplastic anemia, due to receive a stem cell transplant. The CDR3 sequence is CSAKGADTQYF. CDR3 nucleotides: TGCAGTGCTAAAGGGGCGGATACGCAGTATTTT.